The 9 T cell receptor beta chains listed next were all sequenced from one sample in a study of T cells in Graves' hyperthyroidism and ophthalmopathy. There were TCR beta CDR3 regions amplified from RNA transcripts. TCR CDR3 regions were first amplified by RT-PCR with HTBI primers. In TCRdb, the multiplex PCR reads were re-called with MiXCR into one record per CDR3 protein. The table has around 540,000 distinct CDR3 sequences, around 15% seen once. Material for sequencing was blood. The receptors were gathered from a woman in her 30s with Graves' ophthalmopathy.

The rearrangement links TRBV28 to TRBJ1-1, with 7 bases that match TRBD1. Trimming at V came to 11 bases and at J to 5 bases, leaving 14 bases not matched to a gene. Germline V gene data show CDR1 as MDHEN and CDR2 as SYDVKM. This CDR3 region has 14 residues. CDR3 region: CASPPPDRVTEAFF. DNA for the CDR3: TGTGCCTCCCCCCCCCCCGACAGGGTTACTGAAGCTTTCTTT.

The genes are TRBV6-1 and TRBJ2-7, with 9 bases identical to TRBD2. CDR3 length: 14 amino acids. The trim removed 6 bases at V and 4 bases at J, leaving 7 bases unmatched. CDR1 is MNHNS and CDR2 is SASEGT in the germline V gene. Here the CDR3 reads CASRNSGRGYEQYF. The CDR3 nucleotides are TGTGCCAGCAGGAATAGCGGGAGAGGGTACGAGCAGTACTTC.

This clonotype was observed at least ten times. The gene calls are TRBV30 and TRBJ2-2; 10 nucleotides match TRBD2. Trimming cost V 3 bases and J 6 bases; bases outside gene matches: 1. This CDR3 is built from 13 residues. Per germline, CDR1 GTSNPN and CDR2 SVGIG (reference sequence). CDR3 region: CAWRLAGAGELFF. CDR3 bases: TGTGCCTGGAGGCTAGCGGGGGCCGGGGAGCTGTTTTTT.

The chain employs TRBV9 and TRBJ2-3; 9 bases match TRBD2. This CDR3 comprises 18 residues. The V and J ends lost 0 bases and 1 base, in that order; junction bases with no gene match: 9. Per germline, CDR1 SGDLS and CDR2 YYNGEE. The CDR3, as DNA: TGTGCCAGCAGCGTAGCTCCAGGACTAGCGACGGGCACAGATACGCAGTATTTT. This codes for CASSVAPGLATGTDTQYF.

The chain uses TRBV30 and TRBJ2-7; D uncertain. The CDR3 is made up of 13 amino acids. Germline V gene lookup returns CDR1 GTSNPN and CDR2 SVGIG (reference sequence). Trimming took off 3 bases at V and 2 bases at J, with 11 bases between the two ends. The CDR3 loop is CAWRSAGTYEQYF. CDR3 nucleotides: TGTGCCTGGAGGTCAGCAGGTACCTACGAGCAGTACTTC.

This clonotype was recorded many times. J is TRBJ2-5 and V is TRBV7-2, with D perhaps TRBD2 (7 bases). This CDR3 has 16 amino acids. V dropped 1 base and J dropped 1 base, with 13 bases sitting between them. CDR1 and CDR2 (germline): SGHTA, FQGNSA. The CDR3 region is CASSLGWGGAQETQYF. The CDR3 DNA is TGTGCCAGCAGCTTAGGGTGGGGGGGGGCCCAAGAGACCCAGTACTTC.

This clonotype was observed a handful of times. The chain couples TRBV29-1 to TRBJ2-2, with TRBD1 identical over 8 bases. The CDR3 has 16 residues. The ends lost 0 bases at V and 2 bases at J; junction bases unmatched: 5. CDR1 SQVTM and CDR2 ANQGSEA come from the germline V gene. The CDR3 region is CSVEDFRGRNTGELFF. The CDR3 coding sequence is TGCAGCGTTGAAGACTTCAGGGGGCGCAACACCGGGGAGCTGTTTTTT.

This clonotype was detected many times. The chain couples TRBV30 to TRBJ2-1; 7 nucleotides line up with TRBD1. The CDR3 is 13 amino acids. V lost 4 bases to trimming and J lost 5 bases; unmatched junction nucleotides: 5. CDR1 and CDR2 from the germline V gene are GTSNPN and SVGIG (reference sequence). In nucleotides, the CDR3 is TGTGCCTGGACTGGGACAGTAAACAATGAGCAGTTCTTC. Its protein product is CAWTGTVNNEQFF.

Concerning this clonotype: This may come from a read error, since a much larger clone is one base off. The rearrangement joins TRBV3-1 to TRBJ2-1; TRBD2 aligns across 9 bases. Germline CDR1 LGHDT, CDR2 YNNKEL (reference sequence). This CDR3 has 15 residues. The CDR3 sequence is CASSLSGSAYNGQFF. The CDR3 coding sequence is TGTGCCAGCAGTCTTAGCGGGAGTGCCTACAATGGGCAGTTCTTC.